This T cell receptor beta chain was recovered during a study of CD8+ T cells in alopecia areata. Following extraction, RNA underwent reverse transcription to cDNA, which served as the sequencing template. Repertoires were generated with immunoSEQ multiplex PCR, while TCRdb's copy carries only in-frame clones and drops some. Among around 99,000 clones listed, around 83% were seen once. Whole-study results and caveats: Normal scalp showed lower clonality than lesional scalp, especially alopecia totalis/universalis. TCR sharing was clearer in mice than between patients, perhaps partly owing to patient HLA diversity.

CDR1 and CDR2 (germline): SQVTM, ANQGSEA. The junction had 7 bases not matched to a gene; V was cut back by 6 bases and J by 5 bases. There are 13 residues in the CDR3. Indicated treatment: oral pan-JAK inhibitor, 5-10 mg twice daily. Of note for this clone: Antigen specificity is unknown.

V is TRBV29-1 and J is TRBJ2-3, with TRBD1 identical over 8 bases. The specimen comprised CD8+ T cells sorted from blood, sampled at week 24, from a patient treated with tofacitinib. This sequence originates from a human donor with alopecia areata. The CDR3 DNA reads as TGCAGCGTGATGACAGGGGTGAAAGATACGCAGTATTTT. Translation gives CSVMTGVKDTQYF.